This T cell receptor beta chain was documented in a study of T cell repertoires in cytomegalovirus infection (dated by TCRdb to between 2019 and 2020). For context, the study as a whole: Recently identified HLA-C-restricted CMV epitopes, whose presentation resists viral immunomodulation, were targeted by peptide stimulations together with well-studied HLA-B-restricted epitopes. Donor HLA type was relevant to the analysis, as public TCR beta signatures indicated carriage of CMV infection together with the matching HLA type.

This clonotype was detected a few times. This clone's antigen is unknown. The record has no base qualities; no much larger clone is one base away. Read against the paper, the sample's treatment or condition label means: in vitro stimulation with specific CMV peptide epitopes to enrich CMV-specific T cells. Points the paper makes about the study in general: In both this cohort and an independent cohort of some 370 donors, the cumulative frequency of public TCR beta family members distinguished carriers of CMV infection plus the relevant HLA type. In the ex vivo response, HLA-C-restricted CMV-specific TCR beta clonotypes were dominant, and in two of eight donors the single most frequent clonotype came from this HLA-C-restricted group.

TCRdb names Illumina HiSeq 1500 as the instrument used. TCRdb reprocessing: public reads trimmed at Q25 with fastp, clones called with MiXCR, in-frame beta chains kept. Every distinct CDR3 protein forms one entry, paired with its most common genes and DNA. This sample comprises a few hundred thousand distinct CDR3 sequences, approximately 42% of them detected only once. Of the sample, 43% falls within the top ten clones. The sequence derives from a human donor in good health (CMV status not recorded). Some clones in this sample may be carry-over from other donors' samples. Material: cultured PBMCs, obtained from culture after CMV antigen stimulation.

The DNA sequence is as follows: TGTGCCAGCAGTTTCGGAGCGGGCCCGGGTGAGCAGTACTTC. Its translation reads: CASSFGAGPGEQYF. Recombination linked TRBV6-5 to TRBJ2-7; TRBD2 is a weak D gene call, 6 bases matching. The CDR3 runs 14 residues from the cysteine to the phenylalanine. Just CDR3 DNA is preserved here, 42 bases in frame from base 1. The germline V gene supplies CDR1 MNHEY and CDR2 SVGAGI. V was cut back by 4 bases and J by 7 bases, leaving a gap of 17 bases between them.